This T cell receptor (beta chain) was retrieved from a study of neoadjuvant anti-PD-1 for oral cavity cancer. Most PBMC samples had about 520 ng input DNA in six replicates. Sequencing was performed with immunoSEQ multiplex PCR; in TCRdb, only in-frame clones are kept and a portion is missing. The sample has some 14,000 clones; 67% are singletons. Comments on this clone: What it binds is unknown.

General observations from the study: Pretreatment Treg/Th17 ratio correlated inversely with post-treatment tumor clonality. Post-nivolumab, blood T cell clonality was significantly elevated in non-responders. TCR analyses covered only three patients per response group.

Sample time point: after neoadjuvant nivolumab, at surgical resection. This specimen was PBMCs, taken after nivolumab (anti-PD-1) treatment. The source is a person aged 35-80 years with oral cavity squamous cell carcinoma.

CDR3 sequence (DNA): TGTGCCAGCAGCAAGCGGGAGCGGAGCAATGAGCAGTTCTTC. This codes for CASSKRERSNEQFF. The chain combines TRBV21-1 with TRBJ2-1; TRBD2, the D gene given by the table, was not confirmed from the DNA. TRBV21-1 is described as a pseudogene. The CDR3 is 14 amino acids.